Listed here are 6 T cell receptor beta chains from one sample, sequenced in a study of T-cell reconstitution after alpha-beta-depleted transplantation in children. It was with unique molecular identifiers that the TCRbeta library was prepared. TCRdb ran MiXCR on the PCR reads and lists one entry per CDR3 protein. The table records 440,000 or so distinct CDR3 sequences, over 40% of them present only once. The source was PBMCs, collected before TCRalphabeta/CD19-depleted stem cell transplant. These receptors all come from a girl aged 2 to 9 with aplastic anemia, due to receive a stem cell transplant.

There are a few counts of this clonotype. The J gene is TRBJ2-7, the V gene TRBV20-1, with D perhaps matching TRBD1 (6 bases). Per the germline V gene, CDR1 is DFQATT and CDR2 is SNEGSKA (reference sequence). The germline V and J ends were trimmed by 0 bases and 4 bases, with 16 bases remaining between them. The CDR3 spans 15 residues. This chain's CDR3 is CSARDPGAVLYEQYF. The CDR3 DNA reads TGCAGTGCTAGAGATCCAGGGGCCGTCCTTTACGAGCAGTACTTC.

This clonotype was observed once. The chain couples TRBV6-1 to TRBJ2-7; possible D gene TRBD1, 6 bases. The CDR3 runs 17 residues. The V gene's germline CDR1 is MNHNS and CDR2 SASEGT. The V and J ends lost 6 bases and 5 bases respectively, with 26 bases between them. As DNA, the CDR3 is TGTGCCAGCAGGCCCTTCAGGGGACCCAGGACGTTTGACGAGCAGTACTTC. Translating it yields CASRPFRGPRTFDEQYF.

This clonotype was observed a handful of times. The chain recombines TRBV20-1 with TRBJ2-7, with 12 bases lining up with TRBD1. V lost 4 bases, J lost 4 bases, and 5 bases stayed unmatched. Germline CDR1 reads DFQATT; CDR2 reads SNEGSKA (reference sequence). This CDR3 has 14 residues. CDR3 loop: CSAKGTGGFYEQYF. CDR3 coding DNA: TGCAGTGCTAAAGGGACAGGGGGCTTTTACGAGCAGTACTTC.

In its sample, this clonotype was seen a few times. The V call is TRBV12-3 or TRBV12-4, the J call TRBJ2-7; D is perhaps TRBD1 (5 bases). V lost 6 bases, J lost 2 bases, and 11 bases lay in between. CDR3 length equals 13 residues. The CDR3 DNA reads as TGTGCCAGCAGCAACAGGAAGACCTACGAGCAGTACTTC. Amino acids: CASSNRKTYEQYF.

This clonotype has ten or more counts. This sequence joins TRBV20-1 and TRBJ2-5; TRBD2 matches 12 bases. This CDR3 has 15 amino acids. J was trimmed by 5 bases and V by 6 bases; bases with no gene match: 10. Germline lookup yields CDR1 DFQATT and CDR2 SNEGSKA (reference sequence). The CDR3 sequence: CSAPSGRALRETQYF. DNA of the CDR3: TGCAGTGCCCCTAGCGGGAGGGCCCTCAGGGAGACCCAGTACTTC.

In this sample, this clonotype turned up many times. The rearrangement joins TRBV12-3 or TRBV12-4 to TRBJ2-5; TRBD1 aligns across 8 bases. The V gene end was trimmed by 6 bases and the J gene end by 1 base; junction bases not matched to a gene: 4. This CDR3 contains 14 residues. CDR3 sequence: CASSPDRGQETQYF. In nucleotides, the CDR3 is TGTGCCAGCAGCCCTGACAGGGGCCAAGAGACCCAGTACTTC.